The T cell receptor (beta chain) described here comes from a study of PD-L1 blockade in urothelial cancer. Study-wide context: Patients, treated from about 2014 onward, received atezolizumab 1,200 mg intravenously every 3 weeks. Males with bladder-origin urothelial cancer made up about 90% of the roughly 29 patients.

Each PCR reaction had synthetic TCR analog templates spiked into it. Clones were sequenced by immunoSEQ multiplex PCR, and TCRdb holds only the in-frame ones, with some missing. The repertoire holds about 42,000 clones, 81% seen once, with roughly 2.7% in the top ten. Germline values: CDR1 MDHEN, CDR2 SYDVKM. V dropped 8 bases and J dropped 6 bases, with 14 bases sitting between them. The CDR3 is 12 residues long. This TCR derives from an older man with urothelial cancer. The genes are TRBV28 and TRBJ2-7; a weak D match, TRBD2 (5 bases). Here the sequenced sample was PBMCs, taken around atezolizumab (anti-PD-L1) treatment. The CDR3 reads CASGPLDGEQYF. The CDR3, as DNA: TGTGCCAGCGGCCCACTAGATGGCGAGCAGTACTTC.